The T cell receptor (beta chain) described here comes from a study of CD8 T cells in Susac syndrome. Germline V gene lookup returns CDR1 SGHTA and CDR2 FQGTGA. Trimming stripped 2 bases from V and 6 bases from J, with 12 bases between. CDR3 length: 14 amino acids. With random hexamers, reverse transcription was performed on about 0.5 to 1 ug of RNA. TCRdb re-derived calls from the immunoSEQ multiplex PCR reads in MiXCR, one entry per CDR3 protein. The data show about 150,000 distinct CDR3 sequences, approximately 96% seen once. The chain has TRBV7-3 and TRBJ2-3; unclear D gene. The source material was CD4+ T cells from PBMCs. The TCR originated in a human donor with Susac syndrome. The CDR3 loop reads CASSLQSPPDTQYF. The CDR3, as DNA: TGTGCCAGCAGCTTACAGAGTCCGCCGGATACGCAGTATTTT. The full variable domain, completed using reference TRBV7-3 and TRBJ2-3, is GAGVSQTPSNKVTEKGKYVELRCDPISGHTALYWYRQSLGQGPEFLIYFQGTGAADDSGLPNDRFFAVRPEGSVSTLKIQRTERGDSAVYLCASSLQSPPDTQYFGPGTRLTVL.